These T cell receptor beta chains were read from a single sample in a study of radiotherapy plus CTLA-4 blockade in lung cancer. The data were produced by immunoSEQ multiplex PCR, yet TCRdb's version contains in-frame clones alone and is incomplete. The repertoire holds roughly 93,000 clones, with 82% as singletons. This material consisted of peripheral blood, taken from a patient treated with radiotherapy plus ipilimumab. These receptors originate from a human donor with non-small cell lung cancer who had a partial response to radiotherapy plus ipilimumab. The CDR3 runs from the conserved cysteine through the conserved F or W. D genes are given only for firm matches. Clone size, where shown, is once, few, many, or a class for clones that have expanded.

TRBJ2-3 NA TRBD1 TRBV29-1 CSVGPPGGEGTDTQYF TGCAGCGTTGGACCCCCAGGGGGCGAAGGCACAGATACGCAGTATTTT
TRBJ2-1 NA NA TRBV30 CAWSGTARNEQFF TGTGCCTGGAGTGGAACTGCGAGGAATGAGCAGTTCTTC
TRBJ1-2 few NA TRBV4-2 CASSQEGRNYGYTF TGTGCCAGCAGCCAGGAGGGAAGGAATTATGGCTACACCTTC
TRBJ1-2 NA NA TRBV4-2 CASSPGQHYGYTF TGTGCCAGCAGCCCAGGACAGCACTATGGCTACACCTTC
TRBJ2-7 few TRBD2 TRBV5-1 CASSLVGTTDYEQYF TGCGCCAGCAGCTTGGTGGGGACTACTGACTACGAGCAGTACTTC
TRBJ1-2 NA NA TRBV21-1 CASRYPNGVAGFNYGYTF TGTGCCAGCAGGTACCCTAACGGGGTTGCGGGGTTTAACTATGGCTACACCTTC
TRBJ1-5 once TRBD1 TRBV30 CAWSQGGNSNQPQHF TGTGCCTGGAGTCAGGGGGGAAATAGCAATCAGCCCCAGCATTTT
TRBJ2-1 NA TRBD2 TRBV7-9 CASSTTSGSGNEQFF TGTGCCAGCAGCACGACTAGCGGGAGCGGGAATGAGCAGTTCTTC
TRBJ2-7 NA TRBD1 TRBV18 CASSLSGTGGAEQYF TGTGCCAGCTCACTCTCCGGGACAGGGGGCGCCGAGCAGTACTTC
TRBJ1-5 NA NA TRBV5-6 CASSLFDSSNQPQHF TGTGCCAGCAGCTTATTTGACAGCAGCAATCAGCCCCAGCATTTT
TRBJ1-2 NA NA TRBV2 CASSESGVVFGYTF TGTGCCAGCAGCGAATCCGGTGTCGTTTTTGGCTACACCTTC
TRBJ1-5 NA TRBD1 TRBV28 CASSFMGQGFQPQHF TGTGCCAGCAGTTTCATGGGACAGGGCTTTCAGCCCCAGCATTTT
TRBJ2-1 NA TRBD2 TRBV27 CASSPRLGRVNEQFF TGTGCCAGCAGTCCCCGCCTCGGGAGGGTTAATGAGCAGTTCTTC
TRBJ2-1 NA TRBD1 TRBV25-1 CASRLDRGLSNEQFF TGTGCCAGCAGGCTGGACAGGGGGCTTAGCAATGAGCAGTTCTTC
TRBJ2-5 once TRBD2 TRBV7-3 CASSPRDYPGTQYF TGTGCCAGCAGCCCCCGGGACTACCCAGGGACCCAGTACTTC
TRBJ2-1 few TRBD1 TRBV29-1 CSVPGQFLMNEQFF TGCAGCGTTCCGGGACAGTTCCTAATGAATGAGCAGTTCTTC
TRBJ2-1 NA TRBD2 TRBV10-1 CASSDPTSGSTDEQFF TGCGCCAGCAGTGACCCTACTAGCGGGAGTACCGATGAGCAGTTCTTC
TRBJ2-3 NA NA TRBV7-9 CASSFQADTQYF TGTGCCAGCAGCTTCCAGGCAGATACGCAGTATTTT
TRBJ1-1 NA NA TRBV6-4 CASPTEGTEAFF TGTGCCAGTCCAACAGAAGGCACTGAAGCTTTCTTT
TRBJ2-7 NA NA TRBV7-5 CVRSLRSGRVSYEQYF TGTGTCAGAAGTCTTCGGAGCGGGAGAGTGTCCTACGAGCAGTACTTC
TRBJ2-3 few NA TRBV7-7 CASSFAGSDTQYF TGTGCCAGCAGCTTCGCAGGGTCAGATACGCAGTATTTT
TRBJ1-1 NA TRBD1 TRBV5-1 CASSSAPTGNGFAEAFF TGCGCCAGCAGCTCCGCCCCGACAGGGAACGGGTTCGCTGAAGCTTTCTTT
TRBJ2-7 NA NA TRBV5-6 CASKSSISFYEQYF TGTGCCAGCAAATCTAGCATTTCTTTCTACGAGCAGTACTTC
TRBJ2-1 NA TRBD1 TRBV7-3 CASSSHPTGASYNEQFF TGTGCCAGCAGCTCACACCCCACAGGGGCCTCCTACAATGAGCAGTTCTTC
TRBJ1-2 NA NA TRBV6-6 CASIRGPGESPRGYTF TGTGCCAGCATCAGGGGCCCGGGTGAATCCCCGAGAGGCTACACCTTC
TRBJ2-3 once TRBD1 TRBV5-6 CASSSYHTGGFSTDTQYF TGTGCCAGCAGCTCCTATCATACAGGGGGATTTAGCACAGATACGCAGTATTTT
TRBJ2-7 NA NA TRBV10-1 CASSGGPGVYF TGCGCCAGCAGTGGAGGTCCCGGGGTGTACTTC
TRBJ2-7 NA TRBD2 TRBV28 CASSETSGFYEQYF TGTGCCAGCAGTGAGACTAGCGGGTTCTACGAGCAGTACTTC
TRBJ2-2 NA NA TRBV6-6 CASSDPQGGTGELFF TGTGCCAGCAGCGACCCCCAGGGTGGGACCGGGGAGCTGTTTTTT
TRBJ1-1 NA NA TRBV18 CASSRTGNTEAFF TGTGCCAGCTCACGAACAGGGAACACTGAAGCTTTCTTT
TRBJ1-1 NA TRBD1 TRBV10-3 CAISGGTDTEAFF TGTGCCATCAGTGGGGGGACAGACACTGAAGCTTTCTTT
TRBJ1-2 NA NA TRBV28 CASSLPPGRAYTF TGTGCCAGCAGTTTGCCCCCGGGCAGGGCGTACACCTTC
TRBJ2-6 NA TRBD1 TRBV27 CASSPGTGWAGANVLTF TGTGCCAGCAGCCCCGGGACAGGGTGGGCTGGGGCCAACGTCCTGACTTTC
TRBJ1-1 NA NA TRBV2 CASSPRGGLNTEAFF TGTGCCAGCAGTCCCCGAGGGGGATTGAACACTGAAGCTTTCTTT
TRBJ2-2 NA TRBD2 TRBV4-1 CASSQDRLWQREGNTGELFF TGCGCCAGCAGCCAAGATCGTCTGTGGCAGCGGGAGGGCAACACCGGGGAGCTGTTTTTT
TRBJ1-1 NA NA TRBV5-1 CASSFPSTEAFF TGCGCCAGCAGCTTCCCCAGTACTGAAGCTTTCTTT
TRBJ2-3 NA NA TRBV5-4 CASRSRLESTDTQYF TGTGCCAGCAGGTCGAGGCTGGAAAGCACAGATACGCAGTATTTT
TRBJ1-2 NA NA TRBV19 CASSQQQIYGYTF TGTGCCAGTAGTCAGCAACAGATATATGGCTACACCTTC
TRBJ1-2 once NA TRBV5-1 CASSLIEGSYGYTF TGCGCCAGCAGCTTGATCGAAGGGAGCTATGGCTACACCTTC
TRBJ2-6 NA TRBD1 TRBV30 CAFSGTGLSGANVLTF TGTGCCTTCTCCGGGACAGGGCTCTCTGGGGCCAACGTCCTGACTTTC
TRBJ2-3 NA TRBD2 TRBV7-9 CASSFSSGSTDTQYF TGTGCCAGCAGCTTCTCTAGCGGGAGCACAGATACGCAGTATTTT
TRBJ2-2 once NA TRBV19 CASSINFFSAGELFF TGTGCCAGTAGTATCAACTTCTTCAGCGCCGGGGAGCTGTTTTTT
TRBJ2-1 few TRBD2 TRBV7-9 CASSIGTSGIKFF TGTGCCAGCAGCATCGGGACTAGCGGGATAAAGTTCTTC
TRBJ2-7 NA TRBD1 TRBV27 CASSSDRGDYEQYF TGTGCCAGCAGTTCGGACAGGGGAGACTACGAGCAGTACTTC
TRBJ1-2 NA NA TRBV28 CASSLGGGANYGYTF TGTGCCAGCAGTTTAGGGGGCGGCGCTAACTATGGCTACACCTTC
TRBJ2-5 few NA TRBV19 CASSPGETQYF TGTGCCAGTAGTCCGGGGGAGACCCAGTACTTC
TRBJ1-2 NA NA TRBV11-2 CASSSTAYYGYTF TGTGCCAGCAGCTCGACAGCGTACTATGGCTACACCTTC
TRBJ1-2 NA TRBD1 TRBV10-3 CAISVGTAVLEAF TGTGCCATCAGTGTGGGGACAGCAGTTCTAGAGGCTTTC
TRBJ2-2 NA TRBD2 TRBV5-1 CASSSSYTSGDTGELFF TGCGCCAGCAGCTCGTCCTATACTAGCGGAGACACCGGGGAGCTGTTTTTT
TRBJ2-5 NA NA TRBV5-4 CASSLAGRPAETQYF TGTGCCAGCAGCTTGGCAGGCAGGCCTGCGGAGACCCAGTACTTC
TRBJ2-1 NA TRBD2 TRBV5-6 CASSLLTSADYNEQFF TGTGCCAGCAGCCTCCTGACTAGCGCGGACTACAATGAGCAGTTCTTC
TRBJ2-2 NA NA TRBV11-3 CASSPGTPGGELFF TGTGCCAGCAGCCCTGGGACTCCCGGAGGGGAGCTGTTTTTT
TRBJ1-3 few NA TRBV27 CASSRDSRSGNTIYF TGTGCCAGCAGTCGGGACTCCCGCTCTGGAAACACCATATATTTT
TRBJ2-1 NA TRBD2 TRBV28 CASRTLAASSYNEQFF TGTGCCAGCAGGACCCTAGCGGCTAGCTCCTACAATGAGCAGTTCTTC
TRBJ2-3 NA TRBD2 TRBV10-1 CASSEGGLAGSTDTQYF TGCGCCAGCAGCGAAGGTGGACTAGCGGGGAGTACAGATACGCAGTATTTT
TRBJ2-2 NA TRBD2 TRBV5-1 CASSLGRERTGELFF TGCGCCAGCAGCTTGGGGCGGGAGCGGACCGGGGAGCTGTTTTTT
TRBJ1-1 few NA TRBV6-5 CASSPGGSNTEAFF TGTGCCAGCAGTCCCGGGGGTTCCAACACTGAAGCTTTCTTT
TRBJ1-1 NA TRBD1 TRBV5-7 CASSCRTGRGHEAFF TGTGCCAGCAGCTGCCGGACAGGGAGGGGACATGAAGCTTTCTTT